These 26 T cell receptor beta chains came from one sample sequenced in a study of blood T cell repertoires in COVID-19. Clones were read by immunoSEQ multiplex PCR, and TCRdb kept only the in-frame ones, dropping some. The data contain roughly 250,000 clones, about 89% of them singletons. What was sequenced was PBMCs or T cells enriched from blood (not recorded which). The receptors shown here come from a woman under 30 who had recovered from COVID-19.

The J gene is TRBJ2-6, the V gene TRBV21-1; TRBD1 reflects the table's D call only, with no check against the DNA. TRBV21-1 is given as a pseudogene. The CDR3 consists of 19 residues. DNA of the CDR3: TGTGCCACCCCTAAAACAGGGGGCGAAGTGCGTCCTGGGGCCAACGTCCTGACTTTC. This sequence encodes CATPKTGGEVRPGANVLTF.

The CDR3 DNA sequence: TGTGCCAGCAGTCGGACTAGCTCCTCCACAGATACGCAGTATTTT. Translated: CASSRTSSSTDTQYF. V and J are TRBV7-9 and TRBJ2-3, with TRBD2 matching over 8 bases. The CDR3 runs to 15 residues. Germline values: CDR1 SEHNR, CDR2 FQNEAQ (reference sequence). V lost 6 bases and J lost 2; bases outside the gene matches: 7.

The rearrangement joins TRBV18 to TRBJ2-3; 7 nucleotides agree with TRBD1. The CDR3 loop spans 15 amino acids. J lost 2 bases, V lost 5 bases, and 7 bases had no gene match. Germline CDR1 KGHSH, CDR2 LQKENI. The CDR3 here is CASSRSGTATDTQYF. The DNA of the CDR3 is TGTGCCAGCTCAAGATCCGGGACAGCCACAGATACGCAGTATTTT.

This clone occurred a few times. The chain has TRBV6-1 and TRBJ1-1, with D perhaps TRBD1 (6 bases). Germline V gene lookup returns CDR1 MNHNS and CDR2 SASEGT. The V end was cut by 3 bases, the J end by 8 bases, with 13 bases between. The CDR3 contains 13 residues. CDR3 region: CASSERRTAEAFF. The CDR3 region has the DNA TGTGCCAGCAGTGAGAGACGGACAGCCGAAGCTTTCTTT.

The chain carries TRBV5-1 and TRBJ2-5; 10 positions agree with TRBD2. The germline CDR1 and CDR2 sequences are SGHRS and YFSETQ. The CDR3 is 16 amino acids. Trimming cost V 1 base and J 1 base; bases outside gene matches: 4. CDR3 sequence (DNA): TGCGCCAGCAGCTTGACCGGACTAGCGGCCCAAGAGACCCAGTACTTC. Encoded protein: CASSLTGLAAQETQYF.

CDR3 bases: TGTGCCAGCAGCGCCCGCGTCAGGGGGTCCTACAATGAGCAGTTCTTC. Amino acids: CASSARVRGSYNEQFF. V usage is TRBV7-9 and J usage is TRBJ2-1; 7 bases map to TRBD1. The CDR3 consists of 16 residues. Trimming at V came to 5 bases and at J to 1 base, leaving 8 bases not matched to a gene. Germline values: CDR1 SEHNR, CDR2 FQNEAQ (reference sequence).

The chain carries TRBV27 and TRBJ1-1; D gene uncertain. Germline-derived CDR1 and CDR2 are MNHEY and SMNVEV (reference sequence). Deletions cut 2 bases from V and 1 base from J, with 14 bases between. The CDR3 spans 16 residues. The CDR3 reads CASSLGTAGENTEAFF. The DNA of the CDR3 is TGTGCCAGCAGTTTAGGTACGGCAGGCGAGAACACTGAAGCTTTCTTT.

The DNA for the CDR3 is TGTGCCAGCAGCCAAGATGCAGGGGACTATGGCTACACCTTC. This codes for CASSQDAGDYGYTF. V gene TRBV14 combines with J gene TRBJ1-2; TRBD1 might be the D (6 bases). Trimming left V 0 bases short and J 3 bases short, with 8 bases between. This CDR3 has 14 residues. CDR1 SGHDN and CDR2 FVKESK come from the germline V gene.

CDR3 nucleotide sequence: TGTGCCAGCTCACCACCAGGGGACAATCAGCCCCAGCATTTT. It codes for CASSPPGDNQPQHF. V is TRBV18 and J is TRBJ1-5; D is possibly TRBD1 (5 bases). Germline CDR1 and CDR2: KGHSH and LQKENI. The CDR3 covers 14 residues. V lost 0 bases, J lost 3 bases, and 6 bases lay in between.

This rearrangement joins TRBV7-8 to TRBJ2-2; 10 bases are a match to TRBD1. The CDR3 is made up of 15 amino acids. V lost 2 bases and J lost 7; bases outside the gene matches: 4. The germline CDR1 and CDR2 sequences are SGHVS and FQNEAQ. CDR3 bases: TGTGCCAGCAGCTTATGGGGACAGGGGATCGGGGAGCTGTTTTTT. Its protein product is CASSLWGQGIGELFF.

This clone was recorded many times. The rearrangement uses TRBV12-5 and TRBJ1-1, with TRBD1 as a possible D gene (5 bases). Germline V CDR1 and CDR2: LGHNT, FRNRAP. This CDR3 region has 23 residues. V lost 0 bases and J lost 0, with 32 bases in between. The CDR3 sequence: CASGLVRGRSHPNRGRMNTEAFF. The CDR3 nucleotides read TGTGCTAGTGGTTTGGTAAGAGGCAGGTCTCATCCAAATCGGGGGAGAATGAACACTGAAGCTTTCTTT. Variable domain in full (rest from reference TRBV12-5 and TRBJ1-1): DARVTQTPRHKVTEMGQEVTMRCQPILGHNTVFWYRQTMMQGLELLAYFRNRAPLDDSGMPKDRFSAEMPDATLATLKIQPSEPRDSAVYFCASGLVRGRSHPNRGRMNTEAFFGQGTRLTVV.

The chain has TRBV10-2 and TRBJ2-7; 9 bases agree with TRBD2. Germline V gives CDR1 WSHSY, CDR2 SAAADI. Trimming took 8 bases from V and 0 from J; bases not matched to a gene: 11. This CDR3 contains 16 residues. CDR3 sequence: CASGGGLAGTSYEQYF. For the CDR3, the DNA is TGCGCCAGCGGGGGGGGGCTAGCGGGGACCTCCTACGAGCAGTACTTC.

The V gene is TRBV9, the J gene TRBJ2-1; TRBD2 matches at 7 bases. The ends lost 3 bases at V and 1 base at J; junction bases unmatched: 4. Germline V CDR1 and CDR2: SGDLS, YYNGEE. The CDR3 is made up of 15 amino acids. CDR3 sequence (DNA): TGTGCCAGCAGCGCCGGACTAGGTTCCTACAATGAGCAGTTCTTC. Encoded protein: CASSAGLGSYNEQFF.

Here the CDR3 DNA reads TGTGCCACCAGGAAAGGGGACTCAGATACGCAGTATTTT. As protein: CATRKGDSDTQYF. The chain employs TRBV24-1 and TRBJ2-3, with a possible D match to TRBD2 (6 bases). The CDR3 has 13 amino acids. The V and J ends lost 7 bases and 4 bases respectively, with 11 bases between them. Germline loops: CDR1 KGHDR, CDR2 SFDVKD.

This CDR3 reads CASKGANEKLFF. The CDR3 DNA sequence: TGCGCCAGCAAGGGGGCTAATGAAAAACTGTTTTTT. This rearrangement joins TRBV5-1 to TRBJ1-4; TRBD1 might be the D (6 bases). In germline, CDR1 is SGHRS, CDR2 YFSETQ. This CDR3 region has 12 residues. The ends were cut back, 6 bases at V and 3 bases at J, with 6 bases in the middle.

This chain links TRBV18 with TRBJ2-1, with TRBD1 identical over 8 bases. The CDR3 consists of 15 residues. The V gene's germline CDR1 is KGHSH and CDR2 LQKENI. V lost 2 bases, J lost 6 bases, and 6 bases stayed unmatched. CDR3 amino acids: CASSPGDRGGNEQFF. The CDR3 DNA reads as TGTGCCAGCTCACCAGGCGACAGGGGTGGCAATGAGCAGTTCTTC.

V and J are TRBV28 and TRBJ2-5; D possibly corresponds to TRBD2 (5 bases). The CDR3 extends over 14 amino acids. CDR1 and CDR2 (germline): MDHEN, SYDVKM. Trimming stripped 6 bases from V and 4 bases from J, with 15 bases between. The CDR3 DNA reads TGTGCCAGCAGCACCCGCCGGGAAGTAGAGACCCAGTACTTC. Translation: CASSTRREVETQYF.

The V call is TRBV28, the J call TRBJ2-5, with TRBD2 matching 8 bases. Germline CDR1 is MDHEN and CDR2 is SYDVKM. This CDR3 spans 15 amino acids. J lost 5 bases, V lost 4 bases, and 9 bases had no gene match. The CDR3 DNA is TGTGCCAGCAGTTCCGCCCCAGCGGGAGTGGAGACCCAGTACTTC. It is translated as CASSSAPAGVETQYF.

V gene TRBV28 combines with J gene TRBJ1-2, with unresolved D. CDR1 is MDHEN, CDR2 SYDVKM, per germline. V lost 7 bases to trimming and J lost 8 bases, with 23 bases between them. The length of the CDR3 is 15 residues. CDR3 sequence reads: CASKPRQMGLAGYTF. The CDR3 DNA sequence: TGTGCCAGCAAGCCTAGGCAGATGGGTCTTGCGGGCTACACCTTC.

The chain employs TRBV27 and TRBJ1-1; 9 nucleotides align to TRBD1. The length of the CDR3 is 12 residues. Looked up from germline, CDR1 is MNHEY and CDR2 is SMNVEV (reference sequence). The V and J ends lost 6 bases and 10 bases, in that order; junction bases with no gene match: 6. The CDR3 loop is CASRTGGARAFF. CDR3 nucleotides: TGTGCCAGCAGAACAGGGGGCGCGCGAGCTTTCTTT.

The chain couples TRBV6-2 or TRBV6-3 to TRBJ1-5, with D possibly matching TRBD1 (5 bases). This CDR3 region has 16 residues. CDR1 is MNHEY and CDR2 is SVGEGT in the germline V gene. Trimming stripped 5 bases from V and 3 bases from J, with 17 bases between. The CDR3 sequence is CASSNPDPGYNQPQHF. DNA of the CDR3: TGTGCCAGCAGTAACCCCGATCCAGGGTACAATCAGCCCCAGCATTTT.

This clone appeared a few times. CDR3 protein: CASSKVGPSGERAEAFF. For the CDR3, the DNA is TGTGCCAGCAGCAAAGTCGGGCCGAGCGGGGAACGGGCTGAAGCTTTCTTT. The chain combines TRBV21-1 with TRBJ1-1. TRBV21-1 is a pseudogene. The CDR3 runs to 17 residues.

The chain joins TRBV5-4 to TRBJ2-7; possibly TRBD2 for D (6 bases). Trimming took 4 bases from V and 4 from J, leaving 21 bases between them. Per the germline V gene, CDR1 is SGHNT and CDR2 is YYREEE (reference sequence). The CDR3 is 16 residues long. The CDR3, as DNA: TGTGCCAGCAGCCTGGGGACTCCTCAGAACCAATACGAGCAGTACTTC. This sequence encodes CASSLGTPQNQYEQYF.

The chain links TRBV10-3 to TRBJ1-1; 9 bases align to TRBD1. J gave up 0 bases and V 10 bases, and 3 bases lay outside the gene matches. Germline lookup yields CDR1 ENHRY and CDR2 SYGVKD. The length of the CDR3 is 13 residues. The CDR3 bases are TGTGCCACAGGACAGGGGATGAACACTGAAGCTTTCTTT. Amino acids: CATGQGMNTEAFF.

The rearrangement links TRBV2 to TRBJ1-5; no reliable D call. Per germline, CDR1 SNHLY and CDR2 FYNNEI. The CDR3 runs to 14 residues. The V end was cut by 3 bases, the J end by 2 bases, with 8 bases between. The CDR3 region has the DNA TGTGCCAGCAGTGATCGGGGAGGCAATCAGCCCCAGCATTTT. As protein: CASSDRGGNQPQHF.

The gene calls are TRBV19 and TRBJ1-2; the D is unclear. Germline values: CDR1 LNHDA, CDR2 SQIVND (reference sequence). The CDR3 is made up of 11 amino acids. Trimming stripped 5 bases from V and 8 bases from J, with 9 bases between. The chain's CDR3 is CASSVTEGYTF. Here the CDR3 DNA reads TGTGCCAGTAGTGTTACAGAAGGCTACACCTTC. The full variable domain, completed using reference TRBV19 and TRBJ1-2, is DGGITQSPKYLFRKEGQNVTLSCEQNLNHDAMYWYRQDPGQGLRLIYYSQIVNDFQKGDIAEGYSVSREKKESFPLTVTSAQKNPTAFYLCASSVTEGYTFGSGTRLTVV.